These 29 T cell receptor beta chains were all obtained from the same sample, sequenced in a study of blood T cell repertoires in COVID-19. TCRdb's table, derived via immunoSEQ multiplex PCR, lists solely in-frame clones and lacks some. This table holds around 280,000 clones, nearly 90% found once. The material sequenced was PBMCs or T cells enriched from blood (not recorded which). All receptors come from a woman between 18 and 29 years old with acute COVID-19.

This clone showed up just once. The chain joins TRBV27 to TRBJ1-5; 8 bases align to TRBD1. V lost 5 bases and J lost 7; bases outside the gene matches: 7. The germline gives CDR1 MNHEY, CDR2 SMNVEV (reference sequence). The CDR3 consists of 14 residues. The CDR3 protein is CASSAGQGAQPQHF. The CDR3 DNA sequence: TGTGCCAGCAGTGCCGGACAGGGCGCACAGCCCCAGCATTTT.

The gene calls are TRBV14 and TRBJ1-6; tentatively, D is TRBD1 (6 bases). This CDR3 comprises 15 residues. Trimming pared 4 bases from V and 7 bases from J, leaving 14 bases between. Germline V gene data show CDR1 as SGHDN and CDR2 as FVKESK. The CDR3 bases are TGTGCCAGCAGCCCGCGGACAGTGGTAAATTCACCCCTCCACTTT. It specifies CASSPRTVVNSPLHF.

The V call is TRBV7-9, the J call TRBJ2-6; D is unresolved. Germline loops: CDR1 SEHNR, CDR2 FQNEAQ (reference sequence). With 5 bases removed from V and 0 bases from J, the gap between germline ends came to 14 bases. This CDR3 contains 17 residues. This chain's CDR3 is CASSHPGRYSGANVLTF. The CDR3 coding sequence is TGTGCCAGCAGCCATCCGGGTCGGTACTCTGGGGCCAACGTCCTGACTTTC. Full variable domain (remainder filled in from reference TRBV7-9 and TRBJ2-6): DTGVSQNPRHKITKRGQNVTFRCDPISEHNRLYWYRQTLGQGPEFLTYFQNEAQLEKSRLLSDRFSAERPKGSFSTLEIQRTEQGDSAMYLCASSHPGRYSGANVLTFGAGSRLTVL.

The V gene is TRBV28, the J gene TRBJ2-3; 7 bases are shared with TRBD2. The V and J ends lost 5 bases and 2 bases, in that order; junction bases with no gene match: 1. Germline V lookup: CDR1 MDHEN, CDR2 SYDVKM. This CDR3 has 13 amino acids. CDR3 sequence (DNA): TGTGCCAGCAGTCGGGACTACACAGATACGCAGTATTTT. This codes for CASSRDYTDTQYF.

This clone appeared once. The chain uses TRBV4-1 and TRBJ2-3; the match to TRBD2 covers 7 bases. Germline trimming cut 2 bases from V and 2 bases from J; bases unmatched to any gene: 4. Germline assignment: CDR1 MGHRA and CDR2 YSYEKL. The CDR3 contains 15 residues. CDR3 bases: TGCGCCAGCAGCCAAAGGAGCGGGGCCACAGATACGCAGTATTTT. It codes for CASSQRSGATDTQYF.

CDR3 coding DNA: TGTGCCAGCAGCTCCCAGGATAAGCGGGAGATGAGTAGGCAGTTCTTC. Protein product: CASSSQDKREMSRQFF. V gene TRBV7-2 combines with J gene TRBJ2-1, with 8 bases that match TRBD2. This CDR3 has 16 amino acids. In germline, CDR1 is SGHTA, CDR2 FQGNSA. The junction had 17 bases not matched to a gene; V was cut back by 4 bases and J by 12 bases.

This clone was observed once. The genes are TRBV28 and TRBJ2-7; 9 bases agree with TRBD2. The CDR3 runs 15 residues. CDR1 and CDR2 from the germline V gene are MDHEN and SYDVKM. The V gene end was trimmed by 6 bases and the J gene end by 3 bases; junction bases not matched to a gene: 9. The CDR3 region is CASRSPGLAVYEQYF. CDR3 nucleotide sequence: TGTGCCAGCAGGTCACCGGGACTAGCAGTCTACGAGCAGTACTTC.

The gene calls are TRBV30 and TRBJ2-1; D uncertain. Germline V gives CDR1 GTSNPN, CDR2 SVGIG (reference sequence). This CDR3 has 13 amino acids. Trimming pared 4 bases from V and 4 bases from J, leaving 11 bases between. CDR3 amino acids: CAWTPGAYNEQFF. CDR3 bases: TGTGCCTGGACCCCAGGCGCGTACAATGAGCAGTTCTTC.

The chain is built from TRBV28 and TRBJ1-5; 10 nucleotides align to TRBD1. The J segment lost 7 bases and the V segment lost 1 base, leaving 7 bases of the junction unmatched. Germline values: CDR1 MDHEN, CDR2 SYDVKM. This CDR3 spans 16 amino acids. CDR3 sequence (DNA): TGTGCCAGCAGTTTATCGGGGACAGGGGTCAAGCAGCCCCAGCATTTT. Its translation is CASSLSGTGVKQPQHF.

V is TRBV28 and J is TRBJ1-2; D might be TRBD1 (6 bases). V was cut by 7 bases and J by 4 bases, with 13 bases left in between. CDR3 size: 13 residues. CDR1 is MDHEN and CDR2 is SYDVKM in the germline V gene. CDR3 DNA: TGTGCCAGCAAGACAGGCGGGCTCTATGGCTACACCTTC. It encodes CASKTGGLYGYTF.

The chain combines TRBV10-1 with TRBJ2-3, with TRBD2 as a possible D gene (5 bases). CDR1 is WNHNN, CDR2 SYGVQD, per germline (reference sequence). The CDR3 consists of 13 residues. The V gene lost 2 bases and the J gene lost 7 bases, with 10 bases spanning the gap. The CDR3 sequence: CASSELEGNTQYF. DNA for the CDR3: TGCGCCAGCAGTGAGCTAGAGGGAAATACGCAGTATTTT.

This chain links TRBV5-1 with TRBJ1-4; D is unresolved. The length of the CDR3 is 14 residues. Germline V gives CDR1 SGHRS, CDR2 YFSETQ. V shed 4 bases and J shed 6 bases, with 13 bases lying between them. The CDR3 DNA sequence: TGCGCCAGCAGCCGCCAGACGGGTGATGAAAAACTGTTTTTT. Its translation: CASSRQTGDEKLFF.

The gene calls are TRBV29-1 and TRBJ1-2; D remains ambiguous. V was pared by 4 bases and J by 3 bases, with 12 bases between. The CDR3 has 13 residues. Germline V gene data show CDR1 as SQVTM and CDR2 as ANQGSEA. CDR3 region: CSVGTRGDYGYTF. CDR3 sequence (DNA): TGCAGCGTTGGTACGCGGGGTGACTATGGCTACACCTTC.

This sequence joins TRBV3-1 (or the pseudogene TRBV3-2) and TRBJ1-3; D might be TRBD1 (6 bases). This CDR3 spans 15 amino acids. V was cut by 3 bases and J by 4 bases, with 13 bases left in between. Germline V gene data show CDR1 as LGHDT and CDR2 as YNNKEL (reference sequence). CDR3 sequence (DNA): TGTGCCAGCAGCCACACAGGGTCGGGGGGAAACACCATATATTTT. It is translated as CASSHTGSGGNTIYF.

This rearrangement joins TRBV20-1 to TRBJ2-1; D is possibly TRBD2 (6 bases). The V gene lost 3 bases and the J gene lost 8 bases, with 14 bases spanning the gap. The CDR3 has 13 amino acids. Germline CDR1 and CDR2: DFQATT and SNEGSKA (reference sequence). The CDR3, as DNA: TGCAGTGCTAGTTCCGGGGGAATATATGAGCAGTTCTTC. This sequence encodes CSASSGGIYEQFF.

The chain joins TRBV30 to TRBJ2-5; 8 nucleotides align to TRBD1. V lost 5 bases, J lost 5 bases, and 7 bases stayed unmatched. The V gene's germline CDR1 is GTSNPN and CDR2 SVGIG (reference sequence). The CDR3 is 13 amino acids. CDR3 residues: CAWDRGLEETQYF. The CDR3 nucleotides read TGTGCCTGGGACAGGGGTTTGGAGGAGACCCAGTACTTC.

V gene TRBV4-1 combines with J gene TRBJ1-2; D not resolved. The germline V and J ends were trimmed by 0 bases and 5 bases, with 10 bases remaining between them. Germline V gene data show CDR1 as MGHRA and CDR2 as YSYEKL. The CDR3 totals 14 residues. In DNA form, the CDR3 reads TGCGCCAGCAGCCAAGATACGGGGTTTTATGGCTACACCTTC. It yields the protein CASSQDTGFYGYTF.

CDR3 coding DNA: TGTGCCAGCAGTCCCCCCCAGGCACCTAACACTGAAGCTTTCTTT. Protein sequence: CASSPPQAPNTEAFF. The chain combines TRBV11-2 with TRBJ1-1; no clear D. The CDR3 extends over 15 amino acids. Germline CDR1 reads SGHAT; CDR2 reads FQNNGV. V lost 6 bases, J lost 2 bases, and 16 bases lay in between.

CDR3 protein: CASSSGLAGSISSYNEQFF. In DNA form, the CDR3 reads TGTGCCAGCAGCTCGGGACTAGCGGGCTCCATTAGCTCCTACAATGAGCAGTTCTTC. The chain employs TRBV7-9 and TRBJ2-1; TRBD2 matches 12 bases. Trimming cost V 4 bases and J 0 bases; bases outside gene matches: 10. CDR1 and CDR2 (germline): SEHNR, FQNEAQ (reference sequence). The CDR3 is made up of 19 amino acids.

The V and J genes are TRBV28 and TRBJ1-1, with 11 bases that match TRBD1. Germline V gene data show CDR1 as MDHEN and CDR2 as SYDVKM. This CDR3 has 15 amino acids. Trimming removed 3 bases from V and 4 bases from J; junction bases left unmatched: 4. In nucleotides, the CDR3 is TGTGCCAGCAGTTTTTCTGGGACAGGGGGCACTGAAGCTTTCTTT. As protein: CASSFSGTGGTEAFF. The complete variable domain, with remaining parts taken from reference TRBV28 and TRBJ1-1, reads DVKVTQSSRYLVKRTGEKVFLECVQDMDHENMFWYRQDPGLGLRLIYFSYDVKMKEKGDIPEGYSVSREKKERFSLILESASTNQTSMYLCASSFSGTGGTEAFFGQGTRLTVV.

V usage is TRBV6-6 and J usage is TRBJ2-1, with TRBD2 matching over 12 bases. Losses at the gene ends were 6 bases for V and 6 bases for J; bases not matched to a gene: 18. The CDR3 extends over 19 amino acids. Germline lookup yields CDR1 MNHNY and CDR2 SVGAGI (reference sequence). CDR3 region: CASSRPGLAGSGARNEQFF. The CDR3 region has the DNA TGTGCCAGCAGCCGACCGGGACTAGCGGGTTCTGGGGCCCGCAATGAGCAGTTCTTC.

The chain joins TRBV28 to TRBJ2-6; D might be TRBD2 (5 bases). Trimming removed 4 bases at V and 0 bases at J, with 13 bases between. The CDR3 is 17 residues long. Germline V gene sequence: CDR1 MDHEN, CDR2 SYDVKM. CDR3 loop: CASSSYGLISGANVLTF. DNA for the CDR3: TGTGCCAGCAGTTCATACGGACTGATCTCTGGGGCCAACGTCCTGACTTTC.

The V gene is TRBV18, the J gene TRBJ2-5; D uncertain. Germline assignment: CDR1 KGHSH and CDR2 LQKENI. The length of the CDR3 is 14 residues. V was clipped by 0 bases and J by 1 base, with 6 bases between them. The DNA of the CDR3 is TGTGCCAGCTCACCACCCCAGTCCCAAGAGACCCAGTACTTC. Translated, it gives CASSPPQSQETQYF.

V is TRBV5-1 and J is TRBJ2-3, with D perhaps matching TRBD2 (7 bases). The CDR3 covers 14 residues. From germline, CDR1 is SGHRS and CDR2 YFSETQ. Deletions cut 6 bases from V and 5 bases from J, with 16 bases between. CDR3 sequence reads: CASTDGGPVDTQYF. The DNA for the CDR3 is TGCGCCAGCACCGACGGGGGGCCTGTAGATACGCAGTATTTT. The whole variable domain, remainder taken from reference TRBV5-1 and TRBJ2-3, is KAGVTQTPRYLIKTRGQQVTLSCSPISGHRSVSWYQQTPGQGLQFLFEYFSETQRNKGNFPGRFSGRQFSNSRSEMNVSTLELGDSALYLCASTDGGPVDTQYFGPGTRLTVL.

The chain joins TRBV6-5 to TRBJ1-2, with D possibly being TRBD1 (5 bases). CDR1 is MNHEY, CDR2 SVGAGI, per germline. Between the trimmed V and J ends, which lost 2 bases and 4 bases, there was a span of 17 bases. This CDR3 is built from 16 residues. The CDR3 region is CASSYGQGPLIYGYTF. CDR3 nucleotides: TGTGCCAGCAGTTACGGCCAGGGCCCTTTAATCTATGGCTACACCTTC.

CDR3 sequence: CASSPEGAATSGANVLTF. CDR3 DNA sequence: TGCGCCAGCAGCCCAGAGGGGGCGGCAACCTCTGGGGCCAACGTCCTGACTTTC. The rearrangement uses TRBV4-3 and TRBJ2-6; 7 bases match TRBD1. This CDR3 contains 18 residues. Germline CDR1 is LGHNA and CDR2 is YSLEER. Trimming removed 4 bases from V and 0 bases from J; junction bases left unmatched: 9.

The genes are TRBV5-1 and TRBJ2-7, with 9 positions matching TRBD1. Trimming took 6 bases from V and 0 from J; bases not matched to a gene: 16. The length of the CDR3 is 18 residues. Germline CDR1 SGHRS, CDR2 YFSETQ. The CDR3 loop reads CASNSATGGSSLSYEQYF. The CDR3 DNA sequence: TGCGCCAGCAACTCGGCGACAGGGGGTTCCTCCCTCTCCTACGAGCAGTACTTC.

This clone was detected a few times. V usage is TRBV19 and J usage is TRBJ2-3; no definite D call. The CDR3 runs to 13 residues. CDR1 LNHDA and CDR2 SQIVND come from the germline V gene (reference sequence). V was trimmed by 3 bases and J by 5 bases, leaving 9 bases between them. CDR3 loop: CASSILVGDTQYF. Here the CDR3 DNA reads TGTGCCAGTAGTATTCTAGTGGGAGATACGCAGTATTTT.

The rearrangement uses TRBV5-1 and TRBJ1-5, with D perhaps TRBD1 (5 bases). The CDR3 spans 14 residues. V was cut by 0 bases and J by 7 bases, with 11 bases left in between. Looked up from germline, CDR1 is SGHRS and CDR2 is YFSETQ. The CDR3 nucleotides are TGCGCCAGCAGCTTGGTGGGGGGAAACCAGCCCCAGCATTTT. This gives the protein CASSLVGGNQPQHF.